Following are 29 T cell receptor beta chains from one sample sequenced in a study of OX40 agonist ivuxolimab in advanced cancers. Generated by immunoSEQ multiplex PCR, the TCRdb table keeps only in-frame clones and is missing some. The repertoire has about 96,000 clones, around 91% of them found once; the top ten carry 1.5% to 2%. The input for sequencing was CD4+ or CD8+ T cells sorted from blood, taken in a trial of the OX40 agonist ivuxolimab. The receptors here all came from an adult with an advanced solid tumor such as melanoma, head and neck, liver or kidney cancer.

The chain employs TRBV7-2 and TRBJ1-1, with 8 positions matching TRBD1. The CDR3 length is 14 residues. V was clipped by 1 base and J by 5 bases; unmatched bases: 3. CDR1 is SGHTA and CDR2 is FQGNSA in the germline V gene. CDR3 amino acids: CASSLDTGGTEAFF. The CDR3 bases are TGTGCCAGCAGCTTAGACACAGGGGGAACTGAAGCTTTCTTT. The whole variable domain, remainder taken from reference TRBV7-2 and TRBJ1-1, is GAGVSQSPSNKVTEKGKDVELRCDPISGHTALYWYRQSLGQGLEFLIYFQGNSAPDKSGLPSDRFSAERTGGSVSTLTIQRTQQEDSAVYLCASSLDTGGTEAFFGQGTRLTVV.

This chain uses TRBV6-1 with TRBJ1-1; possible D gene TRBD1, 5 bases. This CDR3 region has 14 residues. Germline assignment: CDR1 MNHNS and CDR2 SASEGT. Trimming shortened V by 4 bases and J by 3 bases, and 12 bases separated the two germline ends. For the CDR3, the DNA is TGTGCCAGCAGTGTATCCATGGGGGACACTGAAGCTTTCTTT. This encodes CASSVSMGDTEAFF.

CDR3: CASSLGGTSGSYDTGELFF. The CDR3 DNA sequence: TGTGCCAGCAGTCTAGGAGGGACTAGCGGGAGTTATGACACCGGGGAGCTGTTTTTT. V gene TRBV27 combines with J gene TRBJ2-2, with 14 bases aligning to TRBD2. This CDR3 is 19 amino acids long. Germline V lookup: CDR1 MNHEY, CDR2 SMNVEV (reference sequence). After removal of 5 bases from V and 3 bases from J, the junction contained 11 bases not matched to a gene.

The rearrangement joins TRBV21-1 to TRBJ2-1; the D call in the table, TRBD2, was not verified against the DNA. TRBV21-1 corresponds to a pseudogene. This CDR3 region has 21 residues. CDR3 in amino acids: CASSKAQKPPGLAGESNEQFF. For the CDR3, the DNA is TGTGCCAGCAGCAAAGCCCAAAAACCCCCAGGACTAGCGGGAGAGTCGAATGAGCAGTTCTTC.

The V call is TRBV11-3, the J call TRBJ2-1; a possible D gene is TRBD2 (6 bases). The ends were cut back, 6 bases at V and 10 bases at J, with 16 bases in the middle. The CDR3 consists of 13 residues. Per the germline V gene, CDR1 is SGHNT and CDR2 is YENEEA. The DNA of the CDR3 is TGTGCCAGCAGTTATATTAGCGGCAGGGAGCAGTTCTTC. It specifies CASSYISGREQFF.

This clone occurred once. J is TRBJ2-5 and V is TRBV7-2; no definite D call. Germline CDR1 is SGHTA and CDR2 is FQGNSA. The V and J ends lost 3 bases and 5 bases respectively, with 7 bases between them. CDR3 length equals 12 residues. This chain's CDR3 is CASSFTTETQYF. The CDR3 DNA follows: TGTGCCAGCAGCTTTACCACGGAGACCCAGTACTTC.

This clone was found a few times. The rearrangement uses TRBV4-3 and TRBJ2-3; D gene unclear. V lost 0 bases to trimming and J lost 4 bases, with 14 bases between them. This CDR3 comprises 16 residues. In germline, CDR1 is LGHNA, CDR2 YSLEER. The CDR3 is CASSQDWMWLADTQYF. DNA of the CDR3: TGCGCCAGCAGCCAAGATTGGATGTGGTTGGCAGATACGCAGTATTTT.

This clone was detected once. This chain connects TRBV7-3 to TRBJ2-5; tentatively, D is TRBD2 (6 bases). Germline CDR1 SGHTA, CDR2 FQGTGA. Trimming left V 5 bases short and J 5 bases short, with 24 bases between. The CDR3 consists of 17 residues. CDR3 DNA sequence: TGTGCCAGCAGCGCGAAACCTCGCGGGGCGGTGGAGGAGACCCAGTACTTC. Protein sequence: CASSAKPRGAVEETQYF.

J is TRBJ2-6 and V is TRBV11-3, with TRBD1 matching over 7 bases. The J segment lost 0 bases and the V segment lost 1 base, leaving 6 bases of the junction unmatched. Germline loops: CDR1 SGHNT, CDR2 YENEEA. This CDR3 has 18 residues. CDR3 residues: CASSLGDRESSGANVLTF. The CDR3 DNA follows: TGTGCCAGCAGCTTAGGTGACAGGGAGAGCTCTGGGGCCAACGTCCTGACTTTC.

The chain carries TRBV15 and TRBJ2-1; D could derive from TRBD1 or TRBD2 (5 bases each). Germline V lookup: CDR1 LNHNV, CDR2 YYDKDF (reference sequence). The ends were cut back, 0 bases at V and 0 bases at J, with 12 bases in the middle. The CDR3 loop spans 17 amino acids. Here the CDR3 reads CATSRDLAGSSYNEQFF. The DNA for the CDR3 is TGTGCCACCAGCAGAGACCTGGCAGGGAGCTCCTACAATGAGCAGTTCTTC.

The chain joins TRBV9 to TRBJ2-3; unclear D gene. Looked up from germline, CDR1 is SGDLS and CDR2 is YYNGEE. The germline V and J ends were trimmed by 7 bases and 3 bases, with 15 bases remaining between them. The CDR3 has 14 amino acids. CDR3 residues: CASRALLATDTQYF. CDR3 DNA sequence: TGTGCCAGCCGAGCGCTACTGGCGACAGATACGCAGTATTTT.

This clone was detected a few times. CDR3 loop: CASSPLDRRYSYEQYF. The CDR3 DNA reads as TGTGCCAGTAGTCCCCTGGACAGGAGGTACTCCTACGAGCAGTACTTC. The genes are TRBV19 and TRBJ2-7; 7 bases match TRBD1. Looked up from germline, CDR1 is LNHDA and CDR2 is SQIVND (reference sequence). The V segment lost 5 bases and the J segment 0 bases; nucleotides outside the gene matches: 10. This CDR3 is 16 amino acids long. Variable domain in full (rest from reference TRBV19 and TRBJ2-7): DGGITQSPKYLFRKEGQNVTLSCEQNLNHDAMYWYRQDPGQGLRLIYYSQIVNDFQKGDIAEGYSVSREKKESFPLTVTSAQKNPTAFYLCASSPLDRRYSYEQYFGPGTRLTVT.

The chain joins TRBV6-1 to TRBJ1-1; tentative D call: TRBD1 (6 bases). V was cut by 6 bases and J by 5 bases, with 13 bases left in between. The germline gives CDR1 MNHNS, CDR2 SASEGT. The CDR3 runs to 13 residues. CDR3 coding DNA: TGTGCCAGCAGATCACAGGGTGCGACTGAAGCTTTCTTT. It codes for CASRSQGATEAFF.

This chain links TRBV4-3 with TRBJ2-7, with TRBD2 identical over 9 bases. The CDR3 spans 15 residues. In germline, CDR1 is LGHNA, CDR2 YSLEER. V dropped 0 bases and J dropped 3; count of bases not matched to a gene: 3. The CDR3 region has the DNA TGCGCCAGCAGCCAAGAGCTAGCGGGACGCTACGAGCAGTACTTC. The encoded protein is CASSQELAGRYEQYF.

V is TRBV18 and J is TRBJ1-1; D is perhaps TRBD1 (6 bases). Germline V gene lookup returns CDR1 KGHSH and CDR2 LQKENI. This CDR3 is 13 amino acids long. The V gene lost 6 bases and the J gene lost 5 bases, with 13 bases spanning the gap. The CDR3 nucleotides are TGTGCCAGCTCGCTAAGTCAGGGGACTGAAGCTTTCTTT. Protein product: CASSLSQGTEAFF.

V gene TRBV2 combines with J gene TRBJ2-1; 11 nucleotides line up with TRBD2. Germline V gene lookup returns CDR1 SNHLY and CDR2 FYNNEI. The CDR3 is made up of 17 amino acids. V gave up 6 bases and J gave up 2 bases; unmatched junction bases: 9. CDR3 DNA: TGTGCCAGCAGCCCGAGGACTAGCGGGCCTGCCTACAATGAGCAGTTCTTC. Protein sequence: CASSPRTSGPAYNEQFF.

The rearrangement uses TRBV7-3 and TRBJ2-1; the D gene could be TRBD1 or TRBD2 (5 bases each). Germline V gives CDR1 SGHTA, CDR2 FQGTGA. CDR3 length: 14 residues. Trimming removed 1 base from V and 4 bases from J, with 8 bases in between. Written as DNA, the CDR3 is TGTGCCAGCAGCTTAAGGGGGTCTTACAATGAGCAGTTCTTC. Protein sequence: CASSLRGSYNEQFF.

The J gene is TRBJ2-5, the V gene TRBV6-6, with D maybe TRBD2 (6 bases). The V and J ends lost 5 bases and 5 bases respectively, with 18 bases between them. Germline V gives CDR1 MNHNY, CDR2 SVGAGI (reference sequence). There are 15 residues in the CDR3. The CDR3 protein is CASSPPAGRWETQYF. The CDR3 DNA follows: TGTGCCAGCAGTCCACCAGCAGGGAGGTGGGAGACCCAGTACTTC.

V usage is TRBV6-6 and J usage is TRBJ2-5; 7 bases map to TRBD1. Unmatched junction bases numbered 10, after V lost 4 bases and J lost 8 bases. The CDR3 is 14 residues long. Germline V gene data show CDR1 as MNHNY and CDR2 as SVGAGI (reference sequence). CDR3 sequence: CASSWDSIGGTQYF. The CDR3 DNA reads TGTGCCAGCAGTTGGGACAGCATAGGAGGAACCCAGTACTTC.

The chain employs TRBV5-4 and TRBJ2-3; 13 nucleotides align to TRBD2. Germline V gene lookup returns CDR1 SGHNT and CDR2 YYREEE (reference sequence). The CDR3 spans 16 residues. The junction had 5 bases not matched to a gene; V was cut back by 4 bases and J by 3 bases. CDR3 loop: CASSIGLAGETDTQYF. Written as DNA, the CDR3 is TGTGCCAGCAGCATCGGACTAGCGGGAGAAACAGATACGCAGTATTTT.

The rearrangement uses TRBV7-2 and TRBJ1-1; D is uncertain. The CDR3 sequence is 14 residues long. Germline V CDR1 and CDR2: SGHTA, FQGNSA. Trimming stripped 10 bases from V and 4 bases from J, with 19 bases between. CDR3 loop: CATSREVDRTEAFF. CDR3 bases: TGTGCCACCTCGAGGGAAGTGGATCGCACTGAAGCTTTCTTT.

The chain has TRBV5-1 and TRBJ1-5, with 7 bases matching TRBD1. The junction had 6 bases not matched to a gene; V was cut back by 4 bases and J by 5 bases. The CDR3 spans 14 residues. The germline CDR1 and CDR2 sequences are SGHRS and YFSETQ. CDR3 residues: CASSPGQEDQPQHF. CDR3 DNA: TGCGCCAGCAGCCCCGGACAGGAGGATCAGCCCCAGCATTTT.

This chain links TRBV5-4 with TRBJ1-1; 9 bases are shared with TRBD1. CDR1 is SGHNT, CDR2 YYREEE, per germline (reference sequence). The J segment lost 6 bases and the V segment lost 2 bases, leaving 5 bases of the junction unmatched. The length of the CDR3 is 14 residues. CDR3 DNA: TGTGCCAGCAGCTTTACAGGGGGCAATCCTGAAGCTTTCTTT. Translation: CASSFTGGNPEAFF. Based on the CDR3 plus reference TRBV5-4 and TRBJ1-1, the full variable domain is ETGVTQSPTHLIKTRGQQVTLRCSSQSGHNTVSWYQQALGQGPQFIFQYYREEENGRGNFPPRFSGLQFPNYSSELNVNALELDDSALYLCASSFTGGNPEAFFGQGTRLTVV.

CDR3 sequence: CASSERVSYEQYF. As DNA, the CDR3 is TGTGCCAGCAGTGAAAGGGTTTCCTACGAGCAGTACTTC. This chain joins TRBV2 and TRBJ2-7; D is ambiguous. The CDR3 is 13 residues long. The V end was cut by 2 bases, the J end by 1 base, with 6 bases between. Germline V gene lookup returns CDR1 SNHLY and CDR2 FYNNEI.

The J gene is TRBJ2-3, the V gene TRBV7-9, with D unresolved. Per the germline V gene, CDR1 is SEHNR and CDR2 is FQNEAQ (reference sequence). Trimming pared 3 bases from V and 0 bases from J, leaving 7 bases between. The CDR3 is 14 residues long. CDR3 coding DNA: TGTGCCAGCAGCTTCTCGGCTAGCACAGATACGCAGTATTTT. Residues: CASSFSASTDTQYF.

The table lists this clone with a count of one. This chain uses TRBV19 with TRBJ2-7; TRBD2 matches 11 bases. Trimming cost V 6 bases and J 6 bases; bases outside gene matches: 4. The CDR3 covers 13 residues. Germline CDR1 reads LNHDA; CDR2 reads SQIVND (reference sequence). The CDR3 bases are TGTGCCAGTAGGAGCCTAGCGGGAGGCGAGCAGTACTTC. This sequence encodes CASRSLAGGEQYF.

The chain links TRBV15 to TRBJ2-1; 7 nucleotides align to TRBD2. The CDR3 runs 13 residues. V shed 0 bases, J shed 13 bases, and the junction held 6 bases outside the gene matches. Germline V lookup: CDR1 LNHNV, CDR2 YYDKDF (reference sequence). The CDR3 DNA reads TGTGCCACCAGCAGAGAAAAGACTAGCCATCAGTTCTTC. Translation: CATSREKTSHQFF.

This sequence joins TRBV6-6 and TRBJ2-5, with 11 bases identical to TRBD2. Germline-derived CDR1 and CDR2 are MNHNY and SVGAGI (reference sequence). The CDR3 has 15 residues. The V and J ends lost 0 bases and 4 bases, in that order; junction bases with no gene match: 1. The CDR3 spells CASSYSSGRGETQYF. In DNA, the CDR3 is TGTGCCAGCAGTTACTCTAGCGGGAGGGGAGAGACCCAGTACTTC.

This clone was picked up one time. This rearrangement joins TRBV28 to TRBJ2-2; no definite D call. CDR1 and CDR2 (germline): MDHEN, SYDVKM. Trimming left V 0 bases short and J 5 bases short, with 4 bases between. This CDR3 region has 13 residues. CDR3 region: CASSLWVTGELFF. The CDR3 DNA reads TGTGCCAGCAGTTTATGGGTTACCGGGGAGCTGTTTTTT. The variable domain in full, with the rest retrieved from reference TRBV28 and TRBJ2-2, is DVKVTQSSRYLVKRTGEKVFLECVQDMDHENMFWYRQDPGLGLRLIYFSYDVKMKEKGDIPEGYSVSREKKERFSLILESASTNQTSMYLCASSLWVTGELFFGEGSRLTVL.